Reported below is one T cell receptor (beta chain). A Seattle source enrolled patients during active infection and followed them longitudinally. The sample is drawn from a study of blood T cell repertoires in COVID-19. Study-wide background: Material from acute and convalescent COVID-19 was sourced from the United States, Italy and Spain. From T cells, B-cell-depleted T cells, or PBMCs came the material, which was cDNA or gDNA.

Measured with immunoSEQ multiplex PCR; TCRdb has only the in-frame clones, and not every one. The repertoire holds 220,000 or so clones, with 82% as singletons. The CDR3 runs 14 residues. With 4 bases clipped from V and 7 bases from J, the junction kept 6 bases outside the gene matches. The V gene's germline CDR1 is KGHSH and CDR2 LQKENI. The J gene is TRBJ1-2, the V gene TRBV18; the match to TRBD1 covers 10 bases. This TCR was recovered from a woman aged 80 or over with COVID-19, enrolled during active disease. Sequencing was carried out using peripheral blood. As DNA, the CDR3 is TGTGCCAGCTCACAAGGGGACAGGGGATTTGGCTACACCTTC. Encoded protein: CASSQGDRGFGYTF.